Below, 29 T cell receptor beta chains from the same sample are listed, as sequenced in a study of T cell responses to AZD1222 COVID-19 vaccine. TCRdb's copy holds only in-frame clones and misses some; the assay was immunoSEQ multiplex PCR. The sample contains more than 85,000 clones, roughly 91% of which appear only once. The specimen was peripheral blood, collected on day 0 of AZD1222 vaccination. These receptors originate from an adult in good health.

J is TRBJ1-1 and V is TRBV6-5, with D unclear. The V gene's germline CDR1 is MNHEY and CDR2 SVGAGI. The CDR3 loop spans 14 amino acids. V was cut by 7 bases and J by 3 bases, with 15 bases left in between. The CDR3 here is CASTLTLRDTEAFF. CDR3 bases: TGTGCCAGCACCCTGACCCTTCGGGACACTGAAGCTTTCTTT.

This chain uses TRBV9 with TRBJ1-4, with D perhaps matching TRBD1 (6 bases). The V and J ends lost 3 bases and 3 bases respectively, with 12 bases between them. The length of the CDR3 is 15 residues. The germline V gene encodes CDR1 SGDLS and CDR2 YYNGEE. The DNA for the CDR3 is TGTGCCAGCAGCGATCCCAGGGGTGCTAATGAAAAACTGTTTTTT. Residues: CASSDPRGANEKLFF.

The chain is built from TRBV29-1 and TRBJ1-1; D uncertain. Trimming left V 5 bases short and J 0 bases short, with 13 bases between. The germline V gene has CDR1 SQVTM and CDR2 ANQGSEA. There are 14 residues in the CDR3. The CDR3 nucleotides are TGCAGCGTTCTCCCGCGTACCGTGAACACTGAAGCTTTCTTT. This translates into CSVLPRTVNTEAFF. Complete variable domain (other parts from reference TRBV29-1 and TRBJ1-1): SAVISQKPSRDICQRGTSLTIQCQVDSQVTMMFWYRQQPGQSLTLIATANQGSEATYESGFVIDKFPISRPNLTFSTLTVSNMSPEDSSIYLCSVLPRTVNTEAFFGQGTRLTVV.

J is TRBJ1-1 and V is TRBV6-5; D uncertain. The CDR3 runs 15 residues. In germline, CDR1 is MNHEY, CDR2 SVGAGI. V was shortened by 6 bases and J by 1 base, with 15 bases between the two germline ends. The CDR3 spells CASSRRGRENTEAFF. In DNA form, the CDR3 reads TGTGCCAGCAGCCGACGAGGGAGGGAGAACACTGAAGCTTTCTTT.

The rearrangement links TRBV6-5 to TRBJ2-7, with 7 bases that match TRBD2. With V trimmed by 0 bases and J by 2 bases, 4 bases remained unmatched. CDR1 is MNHEY, CDR2 SVGAGI, per germline. CDR3 length: 15 amino acids. The CDR3 nucleotides read TGTGCCAGCAGTTACTCTGGGAGGGGACCCTACGAGCAGTACTTC. This encodes CASSYSGRGPYEQYF.

V and J are TRBV2 and TRBJ1-4; D is possibly TRBD1 (6 bases). The CDR3 runs 15 residues. CDR1 and CDR2 from the germline V gene are SNHLY and FYNNEI. Between the trimmed V and J ends, which lost 6 bases and 8 bases, there was a span of 19 bases. The CDR3 loop reads CASSQEGQGREKLFF. The DNA for the CDR3 is TGTGCCAGCAGCCAAGAAGGGCAGGGGAGGGAAAAACTGTTTTTT.

The chain links TRBV5-1 to TRBJ2-2, with 9 positions matching TRBD1. V was pared by 4 bases and J by 5 bases, with 6 bases of the junction left unmatched. The CDR3 extends over 15 amino acids. Germline assignment: CDR1 SGHRS and CDR2 YFSETQ. CDR3 protein: CASSEQGAGTGELFF. CDR3 DNA: TGCGCCAGCAGCGAACAGGGGGCAGGGACCGGGGAGCTGTTTTTT.

The V gene is TRBV10-2, the J gene TRBJ2-3; no definite D call. V shed 3 bases and J shed 1 base, with 11 bases lying between them. CDR1 and CDR2 from the germline V gene are WSHSY and SAAADI. This CDR3 is 15 amino acids long. The CDR3 nucleotides are TGCGCCAGCAGTGAACCGTCTGGGGGCACAGATACGCAGTATTTT. Its protein product is CASSEPSGGTDTQYF.

The V gene is TRBV28, the J gene TRBJ1-3; D uncertain. The CDR3 spans 14 residues. V gave up 11 bases and J gave up 0 bases, with 14 bases separating them. CDR1 is MDHEN and CDR2 is SYDVKM in the germline V gene. CDR3 in DNA: TGTGCCTCCTCTCGCCGGAGCTCTGGAAACACCATATATTTT. Its translation is CASSRRSSGNTIYF.

This sequence joins TRBV12-3 or TRBV12-4 and TRBJ1-6; unclear D gene. The V and J ends lost 6 bases and 14 bases respectively, with 8 bases between them. CDR3 length equals 10 residues. The CDR3 region is CASSLGTLHF. CDR3 nucleotide sequence: TGTGCCAGCAGCCTCGGGACCCTCCACTTT.

This clone occurred a few times. J is TRBJ2-1 and V is TRBV7-2, with D tentatively TRBD2 (6 bases). Germline lookup yields CDR1 SGHTA and CDR2 FQGNSA. V was shortened by 5 bases and J by 4 bases, with 18 bases between the two germline ends. The CDR3 loop spans 16 amino acids. CDR3 DNA sequence: TGTGCCAGCAGCCGTCTCGGGACTTTCCCATACAATGAGCAGTTCTTC. Translated: CASSRLGTFPYNEQFF.

This clone was counted once. The chain carries TRBV27 and TRBJ2-3; 9 positions agree with TRBD2. Losses at the gene ends were 1 base for V and 6 bases for J; bases not matched to a gene: 14. The germline CDR1 and CDR2 sequences are MNHEY and SMNVEV (reference sequence). The CDR3 sequence is 18 residues long. The chain's CDR3 is CASSLFVLGSGGTDTQYF. The DNA of the CDR3 is TGTGCCAGCAGTTTATTTGTTTTGGGGAGCGGGGGGACTGATACGCAGTATTTT.

The chain's CDR3 is CASSNLGTGYNEQFF. The CDR3 DNA follows: TGCGCCAGCAGCAATCTAGGGACAGGTTACAATGAGCAGTTCTTC. The chain employs TRBV4-1 and TRBJ2-1; 8 bases line up with TRBD1. CDR1 and CDR2 from the germline V gene are MGHRA and YSYEKL. The length of the CDR3 is 15 residues. The J segment lost 4 bases and the V segment lost 5 bases, leaving 7 bases of the junction unmatched.

The rearrangement links TRBV5-4 to TRBJ2-7; D ambiguous. The germline V gene has CDR1 SGHNT and CDR2 YYREEE (reference sequence). The CDR3 extends over 14 amino acids. The germline V and J ends were trimmed by 4 bases and 2 bases, with 13 bases remaining between them. CDR3 in amino acids: CASSPGQRAYEQYF. DNA of the CDR3: TGTGCCAGCAGCCCCGGGCAAAGGGCCTACGAGCAGTACTTC. Full variable domain (outside the CDR3, taken from reference TRBV5-4 and TRBJ2-7): ETGVTQSPTHLIKTRGQQVTLRCSSQSGHNTVSWYQQALGQGPQFIFQYYREEENGRGNFPPRFSGLQFPNYSSELNVNALELDDSALYLCASSPGQRAYEQYFGPGTRLTVT.

The chain joins TRBV19 to TRBJ2-4; D possibly matches TRBD1 or TRBD2 (5 bases each). The CDR3 is 12 amino acids. V dropped 10 bases and J dropped 8 bases, with 15 bases sitting between them. The germline gives CDR1 LNHDA, CDR2 SQIVND (reference sequence). The CDR3 sequence: CATPEGFYIQYF. The CDR3 nucleotides are TGTGCCACCCCTGAGGGGTTCTACATTCAGTACTTC.

The V call is TRBV30, the J call TRBJ2-2; D might be TRBD2 (5 bases). Germline V lookup: CDR1 GTSNPN, CDR2 SVGIG (reference sequence). There are 14 residues in the CDR3. V gave up 4 bases and J gave up 1 base, with 10 bases separating them. CDR3 in DNA: TGTGCCTGGATCAAACGGGAGAACACCGGGGAGCTGTTTTTT. Its protein product is CAWIKRENTGELFF. Drawing the rest from reference TRBV30 and TRBJ2-2, the complete variable domain is SQTIHQWPATLVQPVGSPLSLECTVEGTSNPNLYWYRQAAGRGLQLLFYSVGIGQISSEVPQNLSASRPQDRQFILSSKKLLLSDSGFYLCAWIKRENTGELFFGEGSRLTVL.

This clone was seen once. V is TRBV6-5 and J is TRBJ1-2, with 12 bases that match TRBD1. The CDR3 is 13 amino acids. The junction had 5 bases not matched to a gene; V was cut back by 7 bases and J by 8 bases. CDR1 and CDR2 from the germline V gene are MNHEY and SVGAGI. CDR3 sequence reads: CASTEGTGGGYTF. The CDR3 coding sequence is TGTGCCAGCACCGAAGGGACAGGGGGCGGCTACACCTTC.

The chain employs TRBV30 and TRBJ2-7, with D unclear. The CDR3 sequence is 13 residues long. V was pared by 2 bases and J by 3 bases, with 11 bases between. Germline lookup yields CDR1 GTSNPN and CDR2 SVGIG (reference sequence). CDR3 protein: CAWSRRQRYEQYF. CDR3 bases: TGTGCCTGGAGTAGGCGGCAGCGCTACGAGCAGTACTTC.

The chain is built from TRBV27 and TRBJ2-2, with D uncertain. V was clipped by 3 bases and J by 3 bases, with 2 bases between them. The germline gives CDR1 MNHEY, CDR2 SMNVEV (reference sequence). This CDR3 contains 12 residues. CDR3 coding DNA: TGTGCCAGCAGTTTCCACACCGGGGAGCTGTTTTTT. This translates into CASSFHTGELFF.

V and J are TRBV11-2 and TRBJ2-5; 10 nucleotides agree with TRBD2. The V gene end was trimmed by 3 bases and the J gene end by 4 bases; junction bases not matched to a gene: 5. Per the germline V gene, CDR1 is SGHAT and CDR2 is FQNNGV. The CDR3 spans 15 residues. CDR3 nucleotides: TGTGCCAGCAGCTTTCTAGCGGGAGTAGGAGAGACCCAGTACTTC. Amino acids: CASSFLAGVGETQYF.

The CDR3 coding sequence is TGTGCCAGCAGAGTTACGGCGGGACTAGCGGGGGGGGAGACCCAGTACTTC. It yields the protein CASRVTAGLAGGETQYF. This chain joins TRBV4-2 and TRBJ2-5, with 16 bases lining up with TRBD2. The germline V gene has CDR1 LGHNA and CDR2 YNFKEQ. CDR3 size: 17 residues. V gave up 6 bases and J gave up 5 bases; unmatched junction bases: 9.

The chain uses TRBV2 and TRBJ1-5; D gene uncertain. CDR3 size: 12 residues. Trimming took 3 bases from V and 1 from J, leaving 1 base between them. Germline V gene lookup returns CDR1 SNHLY and CDR2 FYNNEI. This CDR3 is CASSESNQPQHF. CDR3 bases: TGTGCCAGCAGTGAGAGCAATCAGCCCCAGCATTTT.

The genes are TRBV4-1 and TRBJ2-7, with TRBD2 identical over 7 bases. The CDR3 length is 15 residues. V trimming: 1 base; J trimming: 0 bases; junction bases outside the gene matches: 3. Per the germline V gene, CDR1 is MGHRA and CDR2 is YSYEKL. CDR3 region: CASSQGRDYSYEQYF. The CDR3 DNA sequence: TGCGCCAGCAGCCAAGGCAGGGACTACTCCTACGAGCAGTACTTC.

This sequence joins TRBV5-8 and TRBJ2-3; 7 nucleotides line up with TRBD2. The CDR3 sequence is 17 residues long. The germline CDR1 and CDR2 sequences are SGHTS and YDEGEE. V gave up 1 base and J gave up 2 bases; unmatched junction bases: 10. CDR3 nucleotide sequence: TGTGCCAGCAGCTTGCCCAGACTAGCAAGGGACACAGATACGCAGTATTTT. Translated: CASSLPRLARDTDTQYF.

This clone was seen a few times. The rearrangement uses TRBV27 and TRBJ2-3; TRBD2 matches at 9 bases. Germline V gives CDR1 MNHEY, CDR2 SMNVEV (reference sequence). This CDR3 is 15 amino acids long. V was pared by 3 bases and J by 4 bases, with 5 bases of the junction left unmatched. In DNA, the CDR3 is TGTGCCAGCAGTTTTGCGGGAGGGGTGCCAGATACGCAGTATTTT. The encoded protein is CASSFAGGVPDTQYF.

The gene calls are TRBV3-1 (or the pseudogene TRBV3-2) and TRBJ1-2; D uncertain. This CDR3 has 15 amino acids. The V end was cut by 3 bases, the J end by 6 bases, with 17 bases between. Germline V lookup: CDR1 LGHDT, CDR2 YNNKEL (reference sequence). The DNA for the CDR3 is TGTGCCAGCAGCCATTACATAGGTGGGGAAGATGGCTACACCTTC. It translates to CASSHYIGGEDGYTF.

The CDR3 spells CASSISAQDRNTIYF. The CDR3 nucleotides read TGTGCCAGTAGTATCTCGGCGCAGGACAGAAACACCATATATTTT. This chain connects TRBV19 to TRBJ1-3, with D possibly being TRBD1 (5 bases). The length of the CDR3 is 15 residues. The ends were cut back, 3 bases at V and 5 bases at J, with 14 bases in the middle. In germline, CDR1 is LNHDA, CDR2 SQIVND (reference sequence).

This chain joins TRBV5-1 and TRBJ1-4, with no clear D. The V gene's germline CDR1 is SGHRS and CDR2 YFSETQ. Trimming cost V 2 bases and J 6 bases, with 8 bases left between them. The length of the CDR3 is 13 residues. CDR3 nucleotides: TGCGCCAGCAGCTTCGACACGGATGAAAAACTGTTTTTT. This encodes CASSFDTDEKLFF.

The CDR3 DNA sequence: TGTGCCAGCAGCATACAAACAGACACTGAAGCTTTCTTT. As protein: CASSIQTDTEAFF. V gene TRBV5-5 combines with J gene TRBJ1-1, with unresolved D. V lost 4 bases and J lost 3, with 10 bases in between. CDR1 is SGHKS, CDR2 YYEKEE, per germline (reference sequence). The CDR3 covers 13 residues.